The 21 T cell receptor beta chains reported below all come from one sample, sequenced in a study of low-dose radiotherapy and immunotherapy resistance in tumors. Both TCRalpha and TCRbeta chains were reverse transcribed with V-gene-specific primers. For amplifying TCRs, the PCR ran for about 19 cycles with Phusion, which was used together with a constant-region primer and the adapter on the V primers. In TCRdb, the reads were re-called with MiXCR into one record per CDR3 protein. The sample lists some 82,000 distinct CDR3 sequences; around 18% were seen once. Stated time point: before trial treatment. The specimen comprised PBMCs, sampled before treatment. The receptors were gathered from a male donor with prostate cancer.

This clonotype appeared many times. The V and J genes are TRBV6-6 and TRBJ2-7; D gene uncertain. This CDR3 comprises 14 residues. The V gene's germline CDR1 is MNHNY and CDR2 SVGAGI (reference sequence). V shed 7 bases and J shed 0 bases, with 13 bases lying between them. CDR3 coding DNA: TGTGCCAGCACTCATACCCAGAACTCCTACGAGCAGTACTTC. It yields the protein CASTHTQNSYEQYF.

This clonotype showed up many times. The chain recombines TRBV6-8 with TRBJ2-3; D is perhaps TRBD2 (7 bases). Germline CDR1 is MNHGY and CDR2 is SAAAGT. CDR3 length equals 14 residues. Deletions cut 2 bases from V and 6 bases from J, with 12 bases between. Here the CDR3 DNA reads TGTGCCAGCAGTTACGGGGGGGCTCTTGATACGCAGTATTTT. This codes for CASSYGGALDTQYF.

There are many counts of this clonotype. This chain connects TRBV24-1 to TRBJ2-1, with TRBD1 matching 12 bases. This CDR3 contains 16 residues. J was trimmed by 7 bases and V by 4 bases; bases with no gene match: 7. Germline CDR1 and CDR2: KGHDR and SFDVKD. CDR3 protein: CATSEFPGQGANEQFF. The CDR3 DNA reads as TGTGCCACCAGTGAGTTCCCGGGACAGGGGGCGAATGAGCAGTTCTTC.

This clonotype was counted ten times or more. The rearrangement joins TRBV6-2 or TRBV6-3 to TRBJ2-1, with 13 bases matching TRBD2. Germline V gene data show CDR1 as MNHEY and CDR2 as SVGEGT. This CDR3 is 20 amino acids long. V lost 6 bases, J lost 6 bases, and 20 bases stayed unmatched. The CDR3 DNA follows: TGTGCCAGCAGAACTCCCCCGGGACTAGCGGGATTTCCTCGCCTCAATGAGCAGTTCTTC. Residues: CASRTPPGLAGFPRLNEQFF.

This clonotype was seen ten or more times. The J gene is TRBJ2-1, the V gene TRBV7-8; TRBD2 is a possible D gene (5 bases). The V end was cut by 1 base, the J end by 4 bases, with 11 bases between. Per germline, CDR1 SGHVS and CDR2 FQNEAQ. This CDR3 has 15 residues. CDR3 sequence: CASSLVPSKYNEQFF. The CDR3, as DNA: TGTGCCAGCAGCTTAGTCCCTAGCAAGTACAATGAGCAGTTCTTC. The whole variable domain, remainder taken from reference TRBV7-8 and TRBJ2-1, is GAGVSQSPRYKVAKRGQDVALRCDPISGHVSLFWYQQALGQGPEFLTYFQNEAQLDKSGLPSDRFFAERPEGSVSTLKIQRTQQEDSAVYLCASSLVPSKYNEQFFGPGTRLTVL.

This clonotype is medium-sized within its sample. The gene calls are TRBV9 and TRBJ1-2; D remains ambiguous. The CDR3 loop spans 14 amino acids. Germline CDR1 reads SGDLS; CDR2 reads YYNGEE. V lost 6 bases to trimming and J lost 4 bases, with 16 bases between them. The CDR3 DNA is TGTGCCAGCACCCCATTGGGCCGCCCCTATGGCTACACCTTC. Encoded protein: CASTPLGRPYGYTF.

This clonotype was detected ten times or more. The chain couples TRBV28 to TRBJ1-1; 8 nucleotides match TRBD1. This CDR3 contains 16 residues. J lost 4 bases, V lost 6 bases, and 13 bases had no gene match. Looked up from germline, CDR1 is MDHEN and CDR2 is SYDVKM. The DNA of the CDR3 is TGTGCCAGCAGGCCAACAGGGGGTGTCTTGGGCACTGAAGCTTTCTTT. This gives the protein CASRPTGGVLGTEAFF.

This clonotype was recorded at least ten times. The chain joins TRBV7-8 to TRBJ2-1, with 10 bases fitting TRBD2. In germline, CDR1 is SGHVS, CDR2 FQNEAQ. J gave up 7 bases and V 1 base, and 4 bases lay outside the gene matches. The CDR3 spans 15 residues. The CDR3 DNA is TGTGCCAGCAGCTTAGTTGTGACTAGCGGGAATGAGCAGTTCTTC. It is translated as CASSLVVTSGNEQFF.

This clonotype was observed many times. The gene calls are TRBV5-1 and TRBJ2-1; TRBD1 aligns across 8 bases. The CDR3 covers 14 residues. Per germline, CDR1 SGHRS and CDR2 YFSETQ. With 4 bases clipped from V and 7 bases from J, the junction kept 7 bases outside the gene matches. The CDR3 reads CASSPDRGGNEQFF. The CDR3 coding sequence is TGCGCCAGCAGCCCCGACAGGGGTGGAAATGAGCAGTTCTTC.

The chain carries TRBV28 and TRBJ1-5, with TRBD1 matching 7 bases. The CDR3 totals 14 residues. V gave up 10 bases and J gave up 0 bases; unmatched junction bases: 6. Germline loops: CDR1 MDHEN, CDR2 SYDVKM. CDR3 sequence (DNA): TGTGCCATAAGGGGGCTCTTTAGCAATCAGCCCCAGCATTTT. Amino acids: CAIRGLFSNQPQHF.

In its sample, this clonotype was seen many times. The gene calls are TRBV4-1 and TRBJ2-2; D is perhaps TRBD1 or TRBD2 (6 bases each). V was pared by 2 bases and J by 4 bases, with 23 bases between. Germline values: CDR1 MGHRA, CDR2 YSYEKL. The CDR3 is made up of 19 amino acids. For the CDR3, the DNA is TGCGCCAGCAGCCAATTATCCCGACAGGTGGAGGGAGGCACCGGGGAGCTGTTTTTT. It codes for CASSQLSRQVEGGTGELFF.

This clonotype was recorded at least ten times. This chain uses TRBV5-1 with TRBJ2-7, with D perhaps assigned TRBD1 or TRBD2 (5 bases each). Looked up from germline, CDR1 is SGHRS and CDR2 is YFSETQ. This CDR3 region has 16 residues. Trimming shortened V by 4 bases and J by 7 bases, and 24 bases separated the two germline ends. The CDR3 region is CASSHIVGQGPGEQYF. The CDR3 DNA is TGCGCCAGCAGCCATATAGTGGGGCAGGGACCCGGGGAGCAGTACTTC.

Regarding this clonotype: With only one base between it and a far larger clone, this is likely a read error. The chain links TRBV29-1 to TRBJ2-7; D remains ambiguous. The CDR3 sequence is 12 residues long. Between the trimmed V and J ends, which lost 4 bases and 7 bases, there was a span of 14 bases. From germline, CDR1 is SQVTM and CDR2 ANQGSEA. The CDR3 DNA reads as TGCAGCGTTGGTGACTCCTACAATGAGCAGTACTTC. It yields the protein CSVGDSYNEQYF.

This clonotype was found many times. The genes are TRBV24-1 and TRBJ2-3, with 8 bases lining up with TRBD2. Germline loops: CDR1 KGHDR, CDR2 SFDVKD. The length of the CDR3 is 13 residues. The V and J ends lost 6 bases and 5 bases, in that order; junction bases with no gene match: 3. The CDR3 coding sequence is TGTGCCACCAGTCGGGAGGGCAGAGATACGCAGTATTTT. Translating it yields CATSREGRDTQYF.

The sample holds many counts of this clonotype. The chain joins TRBV20-1 to TRBJ2-7; the D gene is possibly TRBD2 (6 bases). Trimming stripped 3 bases from V and 5 bases from J, with 20 bases between. The germline gives CDR1 DFQATT, CDR2 SNEGSKA (reference sequence). CDR3 length equals 15 residues. CDR3 sequence: CSASSSPEEGNEQYF. DNA of the CDR3: TGCAGTGCTAGTTCATCTCCGGAGGAGGGGAACGAGCAGTACTTC.

Ten or more counts support this clonotype. The genes are TRBV7-9 and TRBJ1-1, with 7 nucleotides matching TRBD1. Looked up from germline, CDR1 is SEHNR and CDR2 is FQNEAQ (reference sequence). There are 15 residues in the CDR3. Unmatched junction bases numbered 5, after V lost 0 bases and J lost 4 bases. CDR3 nucleotides: TGTGCCAGCAGCTTAGCGACAGGGTCGGCCACTGAAGCTTTCTTT. Residues: CASSLATGSATEAFF.

Ten or more counts support this clonotype. V and J are TRBV9 and TRBJ2-1; 8 positions agree with TRBD2. The CDR3 runs 16 residues. V trimming: 0 bases; J trimming: 0 bases; junction bases outside the gene matches: 2. The germline V gene has CDR1 SGDLS and CDR2 YYNGEE. CDR3 loop: CASSVELAVSYNEQFF. CDR3 sequence (DNA): TGTGCCAGCAGCGTAGAACTAGCGGTCTCCTACAATGAGCAGTTCTTC.

This clonotype was seen many times. The chain carries TRBV5-6 and TRBJ2-2; a possible D gene is TRBD2 (6 bases). V lost 4 bases and J lost 4, with 8 bases in between. This CDR3 spans 13 amino acids. Germline CDR1 and CDR2: SGHDT and YYEEEE. CDR3 coding DNA: TGTGCCAGCAGCCGCGGGGTCACCGGGGAGCTGTTTTTT. Translation: CASSRGVTGELFF.

This clonotype was found a few times. This is likely an artifact of a read error, given a far larger clone one base away. The rearrangement uses TRBV13 and TRBJ2-7, with D possibly TRBD2 on 6 matching bases. Germline V CDR1 and CDR2: PRHDT, FYEKMQ (reference sequence). The length of the CDR3 is 13 residues. Deletions cut 10 bases from V and 3 bases from J, with 16 bases between. CDR3 region: CANSERAGYEQYF. In DNA, the CDR3 is TGTGCCAACAGTGAGCGGGCCGGCTACGAGCAGTACTTC.

This clonotype was observed at least ten times. The chain employs TRBV20-1 and TRBJ2-1; D is possibly TRBD2 (6 bases). The V end was cut by 6 bases, the J end by 10 bases, with 16 bases between. The length of the CDR3 is 12 residues. Germline assignment: CDR1 DFQATT and CDR2 SNEGSKA (reference sequence). Here the CDR3 reads CSAKREIGEQFF. The CDR3 nucleotides are TGCAGTGCCAAACGGGAGATTGGGGAGCAGTTCTTC.

The sample holds many counts of this clonotype. V usage is TRBV7-2 and J usage is TRBJ1-5; D call uncertain. Germline assignment: CDR1 SGHTA and CDR2 FQGNSA. The CDR3 length is 16 residues. V dropped 1 base and J dropped 3 bases, with 13 bases sitting between them. This CDR3 is CASSLGPLRNNQPQHF. CDR3 DNA sequence: TGTGCCAGCAGCTTAGGACCCTTACGTAACAATCAGCCCCAGCATTTT. The full variable domain, in which reference TRBV7-2 and TRBJ1-5 provide the parts outside the CDR3, is GAGVSQSPSNKVTEKGKDVELRCDPISGHTALYWYRQSLGQGLEFLIYFQGNSAPDKSGLPSDRFSAERTGGSVSTLTIQRTQQEDSAVYLCASSLGPLRNNQPQHFGDGTRLSIL.